The rows below give T cell receptor beta chains drawn from one sample of a study of cytomegalovirus exposure and HLA in healthy donors. Profiling relied on immunoSEQ multiplex PCR, and the TCRdb table lists in-frame clones only, not all of them. The sample shows fewer than 200,000 clones, roughly 80% of them seen only once. The sequenced material came from PBMCs. The receptors derive from a woman between 18 and 30 years old in good health and CMV-seronegative. Both conserved end residues are part of each CDR3. Fields, in order: V gene, J gene, clone size, D gene, CDR3 protein. D genes are given only for firm matches. Clone size, where shown, is once, few, many, or a class for clones that have expanded.

V gene: TRBV19
J gene: TRBJ1-6
clone size: -
D gene: -
CDR3 protein: CASSIKAQGNSPLHF

V gene: TRBV5-1
J gene: TRBJ2-2
clone size: -
D gene: -
CDR3 protein: CASSLEATNTGELFF

V gene: TRBV14
J gene: TRBJ2-7
clone size: -
D gene: TRBD2
CDR3 protein: CASSLGLAGAISYEQYF

V gene: TRBV15
J gene: TRBJ1-4
clone size: -
D gene: TRBD1
CDR3 protein: CATSKGQENEKLFF

V gene: TRBV5-6
J gene: TRBJ1-3
clone size: -
D gene: -
CDR3 protein: CASSLEGTGNTIYF

V gene: TRBV5-1
J gene: TRBJ1-1
clone size: -
D gene: -
CDR3 protein: CASSSRSGSNTEAFF

V gene: TRBV6-1
J gene: TRBJ2-5
clone size: once
D gene: -
CDR3 protein: CASTWAGLEETQYF

V gene: TRBV7-8
J gene: TRBJ1-3
clone size: -
D gene: TRBD1
CDR3 protein: CASSSTPRGQGYSGNTIYF

V gene: TRBV10-1
J gene: TRBJ2-1
clone size: -
D gene: -
CDR3 protein: CASSAGELGNEQFF

V gene: TRBV5-1
J gene: TRBJ2-5
clone size: -
D gene: -
CDR3 protein: CASSSEGAEQYF

V gene: TRBV5-1
J gene: TRBJ2-1
clone size: few
D gene: TRBD2
CDR3 protein: CASSYGASGRAPSSYNEQFF

V gene: TRBV5-6
J gene: TRBJ2-4
clone size: -
D gene: -
CDR3 protein: CASSRIGGGIQYF

V gene: TRBV28
J gene: TRBJ1-5
clone size: -
D gene: -
CDR3 protein: CASSFRAKYSNQPQHF

V gene: TRBV30
J gene: TRBJ2-7
clone size: -
D gene: -
CDR3 protein: CAWTRGSYEQYF

V gene: TRBV10-3
J gene: TRBJ2-1
clone size: few
D gene: TRBD1
CDR3 protein: CAISEDRGYYNEQFF

V gene: TRBV28
J gene: TRBJ2-7
clone size: -
D gene: TRBD2
CDR3 protein: CASRAGGVSYEQYF

V gene: TRBV4-3
J gene: TRBJ2-7
clone size: -
D gene: TRBD1
CDR3 protein: CASSQTGTGSEQYF

V gene: TRBV27
J gene: TRBJ2-5
clone size: -
D gene: TRBD2
CDR3 protein: CASRGGSPTLYF

V gene: TRBV7-9
J gene: TRBJ2-1
clone size: -
D gene: -
CDR3 protein: CASSPGQGSEYNEQFF

V gene: TRBV5-4
J gene: TRBJ2-7
clone size: -
D gene: TRBD2
CDR3 protein: CASSPPAGGGNSYEQYF

V gene: TRBV6-4
J gene: TRBJ2-1
clone size: -
D gene: TRBD2
CDR3 protein: CASTSIAGYNEQFF

V gene: TRBV18
J gene: TRBJ1-3
clone size: -
D gene: -
CDR3 protein: CASSPVTGPGNTIYF

V gene: TRBV6-4
J gene: TRBJ2-1
clone size: -
D gene: TRBD2
CDR3 protein: CASSDFALAGGGLFF

V gene: TRBV9
J gene: TRBJ2-1
clone size: -
D gene: TRBD2
CDR3 protein: CASSHTSGSYNEQFF

V gene: TRBV6-5
J gene: TRBJ2-3
clone size: few
D gene: -
CDR3 protein: CASKSPADTQYF

V gene: TRBV11-2
J gene: TRBJ2-7
clone size: -
D gene: -
CDR3 protein: CASRTIGGLGNSYEQYF

V gene: TRBV6-5
J gene: TRBJ1-2
clone size: -
D gene: -
CDR3 protein: CASSYGGGYGYTF

V gene: TRBV19
J gene: TRBJ1-5
clone size: -
D gene: -
CDR3 protein: CASSQQGRASNQPQHF

V gene: TRBV5-4
J gene: TRBJ2-7
clone size: -
D gene: TRBD1
CDR3 protein: CASSGRQGEASEQYF

V gene: TRBV5-1
J gene: TRBJ2-1
clone size: -
D gene: TRBD2
CDR3 protein: CASSPIAGVHNEQFF

V gene: TRBV4-1
J gene: TRBJ1-1
clone size: -
D gene: -
CDR3 protein: CASSQGGVEAFF

V gene: TRBV5-8
J gene: TRBJ2-7
clone size: -
D gene: -
CDR3 protein: CASSLESYELYEQYF

V gene: TRBV18
J gene: TRBJ2-2
clone size: -
D gene: TRBD2
CDR3 protein: CASSREQREVVTGELFF

V gene: TRBV27
J gene: TRBJ2-1
clone size: once
D gene: TRBD2
CDR3 protein: CASSPRTSGDYNEQFF

V gene: TRBV7-9
J gene: TRBJ2-7
clone size: -
D gene: -
CDR3 protein: CASSSWDMQYF

V gene: TRBV4-2
J gene: TRBJ2-7
clone size: -
D gene: TRBD2
CDR3 protein: CASSVAGINEQYF

V gene: TRBV19
J gene: TRBJ1-4
clone size: -
D gene: -
CDR3 protein: CASNRVTNEKLFF

V gene: TRBV28
J gene: TRBJ1-2
clone size: -
D gene: -
CDR3 protein: CASRVHPGQRTIGTYGYTF

V gene: TRBV10-2
J gene: TRBJ2-5
clone size: -
D gene: TRBD1
CDR3 protein: CASSWWAGGLEETQYF

V gene: TRBV6-1
J gene: TRBJ2-3
clone size: -
D gene: TRBD1
CDR3 protein: CASSPDRATDTQYF

V gene: TRBV28
J gene: TRBJ2-7
clone size: -
D gene: -
CDR3 protein: CASSLWVVRTPSYEQYF

V gene: TRBV7-9
J gene: TRBJ2-7
clone size: -
D gene: TRBD1
CDR3 protein: CASSYPTGQEFNEQYF

V gene: TRBV13
J gene: TRBJ2-1
clone size: once
D gene: -
CDR3 protein: CASSLPQDRLNEQFF

V gene: TRBV28
J gene: TRBJ1-2
clone size: once
D gene: TRBD1
CDR3 protein: CASSPTGDGYTF

V gene: TRBV10-3
J gene: TRBJ2-3
clone size: -
D gene: TRBD2
CDR3 protein: CAISATGTSGTDTQYF

V gene: TRBV6-5
J gene: TRBJ1-2
clone size: -
D gene: TRBD1
CDR3 protein: CASSYSATGPYGYTF

V gene: TRBV5-6
J gene: TRBJ2-5
clone size: few
D gene: -
CDR3 protein: CASSFLTGSVETQYF

V gene: TRBV27
J gene: TRBJ1-1
clone size: -
D gene: -
CDR3 protein: CASSSLQGNTEAFF

V gene: TRBV11-2
J gene: TRBJ2-7
clone size: -
D gene: -
CDR3 protein: CASSFARAVYEQYF

V gene: TRBV6-6
J gene: TRBJ1-4
clone size: once
D gene: -
CDR3 protein: CASSYSGGSEKLFF

V gene: TRBV5-4
J gene: TRBJ2-3
clone size: -
D gene: -
CDR3 protein: CASSLEGTSTDTQYF

V gene: TRBV7-8
J gene: TRBJ1-5
clone size: -
D gene: -
CDR3 protein: CASSERWGNQPQHF

V gene: TRBV2
J gene: TRBJ2-2
clone size: few
D gene: -
CDR3 protein: CASRSGSNTGELFF